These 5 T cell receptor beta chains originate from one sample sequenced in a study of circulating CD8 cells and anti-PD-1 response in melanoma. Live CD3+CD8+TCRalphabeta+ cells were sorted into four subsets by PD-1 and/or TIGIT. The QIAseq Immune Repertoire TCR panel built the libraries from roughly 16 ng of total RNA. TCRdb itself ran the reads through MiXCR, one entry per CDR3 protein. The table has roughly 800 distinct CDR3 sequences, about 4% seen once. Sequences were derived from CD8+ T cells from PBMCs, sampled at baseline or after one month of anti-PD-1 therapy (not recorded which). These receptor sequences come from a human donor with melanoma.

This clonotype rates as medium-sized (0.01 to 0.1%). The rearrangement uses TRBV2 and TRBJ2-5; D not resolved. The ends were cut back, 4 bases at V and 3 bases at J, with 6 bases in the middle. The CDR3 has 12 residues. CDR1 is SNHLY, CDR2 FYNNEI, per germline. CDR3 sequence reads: CASSVAEETQYF. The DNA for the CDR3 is TGTGCCAGCAGTGTCGCGGAAGAGACCCAGTACTTC. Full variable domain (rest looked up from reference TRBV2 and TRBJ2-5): EPEVTQTPSHQVTQMGQEVILRCVPISNHLYFYWYRQILGQKVEFLVSFYNNEISEKSEIFDDQFSVERPDGSNFTLKIRSTKLEDSAMYFCASSVAEETQYFGPGTRLLVL.

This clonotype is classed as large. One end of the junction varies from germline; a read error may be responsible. The CDR3 here is CATSDITGSSYSEQFF. The CDR3 DNA reads as TGTGCCACCAGTGATATTACTGGCAGCTCCTACAGTGAGCAGTTCTTC. The chain is built from TRBV24-1 and TRBJ2-1; D is unresolved. The germline gives CDR1 KGHDR, CDR2 SFDVKD. This CDR3 comprises 16 residues.

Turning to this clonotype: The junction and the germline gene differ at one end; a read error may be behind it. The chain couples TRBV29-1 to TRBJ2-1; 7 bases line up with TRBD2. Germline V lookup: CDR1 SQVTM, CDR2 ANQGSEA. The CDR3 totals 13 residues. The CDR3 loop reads CSAAGESYNEQSF. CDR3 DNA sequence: TGCAGCGCCGCGGGGGAATCCTACAATGAGCAGTCCTTC.

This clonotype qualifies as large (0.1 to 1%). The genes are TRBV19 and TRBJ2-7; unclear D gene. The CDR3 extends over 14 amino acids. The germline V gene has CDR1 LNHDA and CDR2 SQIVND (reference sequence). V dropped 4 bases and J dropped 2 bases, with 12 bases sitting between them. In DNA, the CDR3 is TGTGCCAGTAGTAACCGACTGGGTCCCTACGAGCAGTACTTC. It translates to CASSNRLGPYEQYF.

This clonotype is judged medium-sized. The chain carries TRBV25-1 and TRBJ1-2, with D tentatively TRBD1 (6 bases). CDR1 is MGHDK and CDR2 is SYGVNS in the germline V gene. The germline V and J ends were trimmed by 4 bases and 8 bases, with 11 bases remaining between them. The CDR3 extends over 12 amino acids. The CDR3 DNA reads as TGTGCCAGCAGTGCACAGGGTTGGGGCTACACCTTC. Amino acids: CASSAQGWGYTF.